These 11 T cell receptor beta chains were sequenced from one sample in a study of blood T cell repertoires in COVID-19. Data came from immunoSEQ multiplex PCR; TCRdb stores just in-frame clones and leaves some out. The sample lists 90,000 to 120,000 clones, approximately 80% occurring once. The sample consisted of peripheral blood. The receptors were gathered from a man between 65 and 85 years old with acute or convalescent COVID-19.

The table lists this clone with a count of one. This rearrangement joins TRBV11-3 to TRBJ2-1; a weak D match, TRBD1 (6 bases). The CDR3 is 14 amino acids. The V end lost 7 bases, the J end lost 6 bases, and 16 bases lay between the germline ends. Germline V gives CDR1 SGHNT, CDR2 YENEEA. CDR3 bases: TGTGCCAGCAAGAGAACTAGGGGGTCCAATGAGCAGTTCTTC. Encoded protein: CASKRTRGSNEQFF.

The J gene is TRBJ2-1, the V gene TRBV12-3 or TRBV12-4; no clear D. The CDR3 length is 12 residues. V was trimmed by 7 bases and J by 5 bases, leaving 9 bases between them. The CDR3 loop is CASKTINNEQFF. CDR3 nucleotide sequence: TGTGCCAGCAAGACAATTAACAATGAGCAGTTCTTC.

The chain is built from TRBV7-2 and TRBJ1-1, with D unclear. The CDR3 consists of 13 residues. The V and J ends lost 6 bases and 1 base respectively, with 9 bases between them. Germline CDR1 SGHTA, CDR2 FQGNSA. The CDR3 nucleotides are TGTGCCAGCAGTAGGAGCGAGAACACTGAAGCTTTCTTT. It encodes CASSRSENTEAFF.

This sequence joins TRBV5-1 and TRBJ2-1, with TRBD1 matching over 7 bases. This CDR3 is 17 amino acids long. J was trimmed by 7 bases and V by 0 bases; bases with no gene match: 13. The germline CDR1 and CDR2 sequences are SGHRS and YFSETQ. The CDR3 is CASSLAPPGTANNEQFF. CDR3 coding DNA: TGCGCCAGCAGCTTGGCCCCCCCAGGGACAGCTAATAATGAGCAGTTCTTC.

The chain carries TRBV5-5 and TRBJ1-5; D possibly corresponds to TRBD1 (6 bases). The V gene lost 3 bases and the J gene lost 2 bases, with 12 bases spanning the gap. Per germline, CDR1 SGHKS and CDR2 YYEKEE (reference sequence). The CDR3 is 15 residues long. DNA for the CDR3: TGTGCCAGCAGCTCGACAGGTAATGGCAATCAGCCCCAGCATTTT. Translation: CASSSTGNGNQPQHF.

This CDR3 reads CAPRWGETGELFF. DNA for the CDR3: TGTGCCCCCCGCTGGGGAGAAACCGGGGAGCTGTTTTTT. The chain recombines TRBV24-1 with TRBJ2-2; D perhaps matches TRBD2 (5 bases). The CDR3 totals 13 residues. The V gene's germline CDR1 is KGHDR and CDR2 SFDVKD. Trimming cost V 12 bases and J 5 bases, with 15 bases left between them.

This sequence joins TRBV18 and TRBJ1-4, with 7 nucleotides matching TRBD1. The V gene end was trimmed by 3 bases and the J gene end by 6 bases; junction bases not matched to a gene: 10. The CDR3 has 16 residues. Germline values: CDR1 KGHSH, CDR2 LQKENI. The CDR3 sequence is CASSPSPGTEHEKLFF. The CDR3 region has the DNA TGTGCCAGCTCACCCTCCCCCGGGACAGAGCATGAAAAACTGTTTTTT.

This CDR3 reads CSGDDMYEQFF. Written as DNA, the CDR3 is TGCAGCGGGGACGATATGTATGAGCAGTTCTTC. The chain couples TRBV29-1 to TRBJ2-1, with D perhaps being TRBD1 or TRBD2 (5 bases each). This CDR3 comprises 11 residues. CDR1 is SQVTM, CDR2 ANQGSEA, per germline. Trimming took 7 bases from V and 8 from J, leaving 12 bases between them.

CDR3 bases: TGTGCCAGCAGATCAGGGTTCTCCGAGCAGTACTTC. The encoded protein is CASRSGFSEQYF. The chain is built from TRBV6-6 and TRBJ2-7, with D perhaps matching TRBD1 (5 bases). CDR1 MNHNY and CDR2 SVGAGI come from the germline V gene (reference sequence). V was shortened by 6 bases and J by 6 bases, with 12 bases between the two germline ends. CDR3 size: 12 residues.

V is TRBV7-2 and J is TRBJ1-6; D unclear. V lost 6 bases and J lost 1, with 16 bases in between. CDR3 size: 17 residues. The V gene's germline CDR1 is SGHTA and CDR2 FQGNSA. CDR3 DNA: TGTGCCAGCAGTATCGGTGGTCGAACGTCCTATAATTCACCCCTCCACTTT. It yields the protein CASSIGGRTSYNSPLHF. Drawing the rest from reference TRBV7-2 and TRBJ1-6, the complete variable domain is GAGVSQSPSNKVTEKGKDVELRCDPISGHTALYWYRQSLGQGLEFLIYFQGNSAPDKSGLPSDRFSAERTGGSVSTLTIQRTQQEDSAVYLCASSIGGRTSYNSPLHFGNGTRLTVT.

This clone occurred a few times. The CDR3 sequence: CASSPPDRFLNEQYF. CDR3 DNA sequence: TGTGCCAGCAGCCCCCCGGACAGATTCCTAAACGAGCAGTACTTC. This chain uses TRBV3-1 (or the pseudogene TRBV3-2) with TRBJ2-7; D might be TRBD1 (6 bases). The length of the CDR3 is 15 residues. Deletions cut 4 bases from V and 5 bases from J, with 18 bases between. In germline, CDR1 is LGHDT, CDR2 YNNKEL (reference sequence).